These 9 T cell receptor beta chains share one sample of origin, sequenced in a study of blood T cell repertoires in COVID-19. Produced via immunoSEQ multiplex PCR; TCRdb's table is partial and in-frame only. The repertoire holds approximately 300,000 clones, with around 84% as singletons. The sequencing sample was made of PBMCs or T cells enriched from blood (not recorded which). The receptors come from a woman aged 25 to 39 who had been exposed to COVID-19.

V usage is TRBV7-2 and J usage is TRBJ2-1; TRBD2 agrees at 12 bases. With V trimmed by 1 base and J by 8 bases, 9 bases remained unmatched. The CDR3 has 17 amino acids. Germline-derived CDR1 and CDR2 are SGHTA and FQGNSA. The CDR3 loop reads CASSLEAASGRDDEQFF. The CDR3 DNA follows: TGTGCCAGCAGCTTAGAGGCGGCTAGCGGGAGGGATGATGAGCAGTTCTTC. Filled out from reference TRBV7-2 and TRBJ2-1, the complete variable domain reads GAGVSQSPSNKVTEKGKDVELRCDPISGHTALYWYRQSLGQGLEFLIYFQGNSAPDKSGLPSDRFSAERTGGSVSTLTIQRTQQEDSAVYLCASSLEAASGRDDEQFFGPGTRLTVL.

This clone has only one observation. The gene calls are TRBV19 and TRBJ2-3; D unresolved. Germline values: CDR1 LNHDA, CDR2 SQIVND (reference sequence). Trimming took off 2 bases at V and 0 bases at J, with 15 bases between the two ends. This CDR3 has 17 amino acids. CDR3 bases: TGTGCCAGTAGTATATCTCGCCCTCCTACTAGCACAGATACGCAGTATTTT. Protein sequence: CASSISRPPTSTDTQYF.

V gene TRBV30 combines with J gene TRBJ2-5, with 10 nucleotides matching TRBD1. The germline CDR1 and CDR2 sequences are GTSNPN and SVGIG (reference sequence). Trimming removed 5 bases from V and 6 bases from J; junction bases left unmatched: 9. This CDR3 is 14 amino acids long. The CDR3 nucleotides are TGTGCCTGGGCCGGGACAGGGGTTTTGAAGACCCAGTACTTC. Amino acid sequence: CAWAGTGVLKTQYF.

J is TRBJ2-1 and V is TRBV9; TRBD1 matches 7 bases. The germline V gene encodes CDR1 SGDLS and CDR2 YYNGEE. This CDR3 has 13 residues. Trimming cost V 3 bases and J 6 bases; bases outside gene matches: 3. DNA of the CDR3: TGTGCCAGCAGCGGAGGGACAGCCAATGAGCAGTTCTTC. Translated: CASSGGTANEQFF.

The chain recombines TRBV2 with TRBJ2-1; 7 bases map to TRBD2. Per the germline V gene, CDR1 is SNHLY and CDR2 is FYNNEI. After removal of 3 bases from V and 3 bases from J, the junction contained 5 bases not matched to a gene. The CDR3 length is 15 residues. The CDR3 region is CASSEGGYHYNEQFF. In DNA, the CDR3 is TGTGCCAGCAGTGAGGGGGGGTACCACTACAATGAGCAGTTCTTC.

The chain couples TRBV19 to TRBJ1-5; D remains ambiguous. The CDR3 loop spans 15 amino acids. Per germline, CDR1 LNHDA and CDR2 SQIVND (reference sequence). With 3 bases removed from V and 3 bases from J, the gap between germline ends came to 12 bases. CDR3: CASSIRERFNQPQHF. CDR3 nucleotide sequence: TGTGCCAGTAGTATTCGGGAAAGGTTCAATCAGCCCCAGCATTTT.

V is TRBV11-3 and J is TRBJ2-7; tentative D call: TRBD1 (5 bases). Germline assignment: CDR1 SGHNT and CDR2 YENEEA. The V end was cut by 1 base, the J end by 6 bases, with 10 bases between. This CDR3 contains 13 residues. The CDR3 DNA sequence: TGTGCCAGCAGCTTAGGCCCGACAGCCGAGCAGTACTTC. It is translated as CASSLGPTAEQYF.

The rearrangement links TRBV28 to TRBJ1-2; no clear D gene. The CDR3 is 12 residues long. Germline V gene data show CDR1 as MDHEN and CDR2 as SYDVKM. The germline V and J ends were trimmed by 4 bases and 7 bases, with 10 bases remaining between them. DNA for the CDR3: TGTGCCAGCAGTTATGCTACCGGTGGCTACACCTTC. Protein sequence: CASSYATGGYTF.

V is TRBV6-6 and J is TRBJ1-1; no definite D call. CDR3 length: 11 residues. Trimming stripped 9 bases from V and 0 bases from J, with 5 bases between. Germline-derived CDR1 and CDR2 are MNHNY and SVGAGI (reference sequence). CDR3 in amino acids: CASGLNTEAFF. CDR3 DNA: TGTGCCAGTGGCCTGAACACTGAAGCTTTCTTT.